The rows below give T cell receptor beta chains drawn from one sample of a study of cytomegalovirus exposure and HLA in healthy donors. Sequencing used immunoSEQ multiplex PCR; TCRdb keeps in-frame clones, though not all of them. The sample data list over 100,000 clones. Sequenced input: PBMCs. These receptors were taken from a man between 35 and 55 years old in good health and CMV-seropositive. Each CDR3 is given with its conserved first and last residue. D genes are given only for firm matches.

TRBV5-1	TRBD2	TRBJ2-1	CASISGGREGTNEQFF	TGCGCCAGCATCTCCGGCGGGCGGGAGGGTACCAATGAGCAGTTCTTC
TRBV28	-	TRBJ2-7	CASSRTPSYEQYF	TGTGCCAGCAGTCGGACACCCTCCTACGAGCAGTACTTC
TRBV6-1	-	TRBJ1-2	CASRAGINYGYTF	TGTGCCAGCAGGGCAGGAATTAACTATGGCTACACCTTC
TRBV4-2	TRBD2	TRBJ2-3	CASSQAGGPSSDTQYF	TGTGCCAGCAGCCAAGCGGGAGGGCCTTCCTCAGATACGCAGTATTTT
TRBV27	-	TRBJ2-7	CASSSGGAFEQYF	TGTGCCAGCAGTTCCGGCGGAGCTTTCGAGCAGTACTTC
TRBV5-1	TRBD2	TRBJ2-1	CASSPDYAGGINEQFF	TGCGCCAGCAGCCCCGACTACGCGGGAGGGATCAATGAGCAGTTCTTC
TRBV5-1	-	TRBJ2-2	CASSFEGESGELFF	TGCGCCAGCAGCTTTGAGGGGGAATCAGGGGAGCTGTTTTTT
TRBV2	-	TRBJ2-7	CASGEEREQYF	TGTGCCAGCGGGGAGGAGCGCGAGCAGTACTTC
TRBV4-1	-	TRBJ2-7	CASSQVGTDYERQYF	TGCGCCAGCAGCCAAGTCGGGACGGACTACGAGCGGCAGTACTTC
TRBV6-5	-	TRBJ1-1	CASKLDTEAFF	TGTGCCAGCAAGTTAGACACTGAAGCTTTCTTT
TRBV18	TRBD2	TRBJ2-2	CASSRGLAENTGELFF	TGTGCCAGCTCACGCGGACTAGCGGAGAACACCGGGGAGCTGTTTTTT
TRBV2	-	TRBJ1-5	CASTVQVNQPQHF	TGTGCCAGCACGGTACAGGTGAATCAGCCCCAGCATTTT
TRBV5-1	-	TRBJ2-7	CASSLDRTYEQYF	TGCGCCAGCAGCTTGGATAGAACCTACGAGCAGTACTTC
TRBV5-4	TRBD1	TRBJ2-2	CASSHSDRANTGELFF	TGTGCCAGCAGCCATTCGGACAGGGCGAACACCGGGGAGCTGTTTTTT
TRBV10-1	TRBD2	TRBJ2-1	CASSAQRENEQFF	TGCGCCAGCAGTGCCCAGCGGGAGAATGAGCAGTTCTTC
TRBV5-1	-	TRBJ2-5	CASSLDSEGPQETQYF	TGCGCCAGTAGCTTGGATTCGGAGGGGCCTCAAGAGACCCAGTACTTC
TRBV7-2	-	TRBJ1-4	CASSLVAGNEKLFF	TGTGCCAGCAGCTTAGTAGCAGGGAACGAAAAACTGTTTTTT
TRBV11-3	TRBD1	TRBJ2-6	CASSDRQGLGSGANVLTF	TGTGCCAGCAGCGACCGACAGGGGCTGGGTTCTGGGGCCAACGTCCTGACTTTC
TRBV7-7	TRBD2	TRBJ2-1	CASSPPGLAGINEQFF	TGTGCCAGCAGCCCACCCGGACTAGCGGGAATAAATGAGCAGTTCTTC
TRBV6-6	-	TRBJ1-2	CASRLYYGYTF	TGTGCCAGCAGGCTATATTATGGCTACACCTTC
TRBV11-2	TRBD1	TRBJ1-4	CASSYGQGPEKLFF	TGTGCCAGCAGCTACGGACAGGGTCCCGAAAAACTGTTTTTT
TRBV19	-	TRBJ2-5	CASSPARMQETQYF	TGTGCCAGTAGTCCTGCTAGAATGCAAGAGACCCAGTACTTC
TRBV7-5	-	TRBJ1-5	CARTNGGVQPQHF	TGTGCCAGAACCAATGGGGGCGTTCAGCCCCAGCATTTT
TRBV11-3	-	TRBJ2-1	CASSPGASSGEQFF	TGTGCCAGCAGCCCAGGGGCTAGCAGTGGTGAGCAGTTCTTC
TRBV7-9	TRBD1	TRBJ1-4	CASRAGGEEKLFF	TGTGCCAGCAGGGCAGGGGGCGAAGAAAAACTGTTTTTT
TRBV19	-	TRBJ2-2	CASSRKGDTGELFF	TGTGCCAGTAGTAGAAAGGGGGACACCGGGGAGCTGTTTTTT
TRBV9	-	TRBJ1-2	CASSVDRDYGYTF	TGTGCCAGCAGCGTAGACAGGGACTATGGCTACACCTTC
TRBV5-4	-	TRBJ2-1	CASSLDVGHNEQFF	TGTGCCAGCAGCTTGGATGTCGGTCACAATGAGCAGTTCTTC
TRBV23-1	-	TRBJ2-5	CASSRPPARATRETQYF	TGCGCCAGCAGTCGACCCCCGGCGCGGGCGACACGGGAGACCCAGTACTTC
TRBV18	-	TRBJ2-5	CASSRHLQETQYF	TGTGCCAGCTCACGACACTTACAAGAGACCCAGTACTTC
TRBV27	TRBD2	TRBJ2-2	CASSLGGTNTGELFF	TGTGCCAGCAGTCTGGGAGGGACGAACACCGGGGAGCTGTTTTTT
TRBV6-5	-	TRBJ1-2	CASSSLTNRDGYTF	TGTGCCAGCAGTTCCTTGACCAACCGGGATGGCTACACCTTC
TRBV5-1	-	TRBJ2-3	CASSLEPRPSSTDTQYF	TGCGCCAGCAGCTTGGAGCCCAGGCCCTCATCTACAGATACGCAGTATTTT
TRBV7-6	-	TRBJ2-1	CASSLGTVNEQFF	TGTGCCAGCAGCTTAGGTACAGTTAATGAGCAGTTCTTC
TRBV5-5	TRBD1	TRBJ1-2	CASSLQDRGQRGYGYTF	TGTGCCAGCAGCTTGCAGGACAGGGGGCAGCGTGGCTATGGCTACACCTTC
TRBV5-1	-	TRBJ1-5	CASSLVAKNSNQPQHF	TGCGCCAGCAGCTTGGTGGCAAAAAATAGCAATCAGCCCCAGCATTTT
TRBV6-1	-	TRBJ2-2	CASIRGRGNTGELFF	TGTGCCAGCATCCGAGGCAGGGGGAACACCGGGGAGCTGTTTTTT
TRBV5-6	-	TRBJ2-3	CASSGGVRGEDTQYF	TGTGCCAGCAGCGGGGGTGTCAGGGGAGAGGATACGCAGTATTTT
TRBV19	-	TRBJ1-1	CASAPNMNTEAFF	TGTGCCAGTGCCCCGAACATGAACACTGAAGCTTTCTTT
TRBV2	TRBD2	TRBJ2-5	CASRPITGSRGGETQYF	TGTGCCAGCAGACCAATTACGGGCAGCCGGGGGGGAGAGACCCAGTACTTC
TRBV5-5	-	TRBJ1-2	CASSKTGNNGYTF	TGTGCCAGCAGCAAAACAGGAAACAATGGCTACACCTTC
TRBV6-5	-	TRBJ2-5	CASRSLDSYGETQYF	TGTGCCAGCAGGAGCCTCGACAGTTATGGGGAGACCCAGTACTTC
TRBV28	TRBD2	TRBJ2-4	CATNWGGVAKNIQYF	TGTGCCACCAATTGGGGAGGGGTAGCCAAAAACATTCAGTACTTC
TRBV7-9	TRBD1	TRBJ2-6	CASSFRDRGSSARANVLTF	TGTGCCAGCAGCTTTAGGGACAGGGGTTCCTCGGCTCGGGCCAACGTCCTGACTTTC
TRBV27	-	TRBJ1-2	CASSLSGVVGYTF	TGTGCCAGCAGTTTATCCGGGGTAGTTGGCTACACCTTC
TRBV6-6	-	TRBJ2-7	CASSYWQAYEQYF	TGTGCCAGCAGTTACTGGCAGGCCTACGAGCAGTACTTC
TRBV27	-	TRBJ1-2	CASSSGSLGYYGYTF	TGTGCCAGCAGTTCCGGGTCCCTTGGCTACTATGGCTACACCTTC
TRBV6-5	-	TRBJ2-2	CASRGGLNTGELFF	TGTGCCAGCCGGGGAGGACTGAACACCGGGGAGCTGTTTTTT
TRBV5-1	TRBD1	TRBJ2-1	CASSLWTGRNNEQFF	TGCGCCAGCAGCTTGTGGACAGGGAGGAACAATGAGCAGTTCTTC
TRBV4-1	TRBD2	TRBJ2-1	CASSQGWLAGVSYNEQFF	TGCGCCAGCAGCCAAGGGTGGCTAGCGGGAGTGTCCTACAATGAGCAGTTCTTC
TRBV5-1	TRBD1	TRBJ2-7	CASSLELRTGGEQYF	TGCGCCAGCAGCTTGGAACTTCGGACAGGGGGAGAGCAGTACTTC
TRBV19	-	TRBJ2-7	CASSIGGWDSYEQYF	TGTGCCAGTAGTATCGGAGGGTGGGACTCCTACGAGCAGTACTTC
TRBV2	-	TRBJ2-7	CASSEMRMKSYEQYF	TGTGCCAGCAGTGAAATGAGGATGAAGTCCTACGAGCAGTACTTC
TRBV5-4	-	TRBJ1-4	CASSPRGGTNEKLFF	TGTGCCAGCAGCCCCCGGGGTGGGACTAATGAAAAACTGTTTTTT
TRBV4-1	-	TRBJ1-5	CASSQDRREDQPQHF	TGCGCCAGCAGCCAAGATCGCAGGGAGGATCAGCCCCAGCATTTT
TRBV6-5	TRBD2	TRBJ2-3	CASNPLAVSTDTQYF	TGTGCCAGCAACCCACTAGCGGTTAGCACAGATACGCAGTATTTT
TRBV19	-	TRBJ2-5	CASSIERGRKTQYF	TGTGCCAGTAGTATAGAACGGGGTAGGAAGACCCAGTACTTC
TRBV5-1	-	TRBJ2-7	CASSLATGDLYEQYF	TGCGCCAGCAGCTTGGCCACGGGGGACCTCTACGAGCAGTACTTC
TRBV30	TRBD1	TRBJ1-2	CAWSGRRQGSSSYTF	TGTGCCTGGAGTGGAAGGCGACAGGGATCCTCCTCCTACACCTTC